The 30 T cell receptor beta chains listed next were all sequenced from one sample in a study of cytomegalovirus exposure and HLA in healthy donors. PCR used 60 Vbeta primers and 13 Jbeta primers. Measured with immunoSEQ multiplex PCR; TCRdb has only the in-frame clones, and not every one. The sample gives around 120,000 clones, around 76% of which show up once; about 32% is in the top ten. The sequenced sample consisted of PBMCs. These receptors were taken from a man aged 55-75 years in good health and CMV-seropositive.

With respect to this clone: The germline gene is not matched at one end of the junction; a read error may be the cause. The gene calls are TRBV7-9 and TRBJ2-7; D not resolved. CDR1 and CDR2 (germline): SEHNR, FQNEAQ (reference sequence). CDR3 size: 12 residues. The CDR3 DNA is TGTTCCAGCAGCTTGAGCTCCTACGAGCAGTACTTC. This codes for CSSSLSSYEQYF.

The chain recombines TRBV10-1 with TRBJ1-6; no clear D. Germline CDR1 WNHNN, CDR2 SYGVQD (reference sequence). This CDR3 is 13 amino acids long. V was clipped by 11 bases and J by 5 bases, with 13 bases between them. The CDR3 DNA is TGCGCCGTTGGCAGACTCCATAATTCACCCCTCCACTTT. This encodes CAVGRLHNSPLHF.

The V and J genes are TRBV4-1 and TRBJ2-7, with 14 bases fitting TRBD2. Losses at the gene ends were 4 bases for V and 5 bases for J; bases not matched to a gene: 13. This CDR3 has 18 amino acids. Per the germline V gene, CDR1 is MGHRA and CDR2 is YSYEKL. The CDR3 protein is CASSRFGTSGGLGDEQYF. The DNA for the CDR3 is TGCGCCAGCAGCCGATTCGGGACTAGCGGGGGCCTAGGGGACGAGCAGTACTTC.

The DNA of the CDR3 is TGTGCCAGCAGTGAATCGACTATGAACACTGAAGCTTTCTTT. Protein product: CASSESTMNTEAFF. J is TRBJ1-1 and V is TRBV6-1, with D hard to call. The CDR3 covers 14 residues. Trimming pared 2 bases from V and 0 bases from J, leaving 7 bases between. Germline CDR1 MNHNS, CDR2 SASEGT.

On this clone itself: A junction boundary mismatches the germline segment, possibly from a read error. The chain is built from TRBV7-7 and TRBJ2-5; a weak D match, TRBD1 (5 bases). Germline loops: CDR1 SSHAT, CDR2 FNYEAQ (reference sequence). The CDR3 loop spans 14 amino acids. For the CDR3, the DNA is TGTGCTAGCAGCGTGGAAGGGGCTGGGGAGACCCAGTACTTC. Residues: CASSVEGAGETQYF.

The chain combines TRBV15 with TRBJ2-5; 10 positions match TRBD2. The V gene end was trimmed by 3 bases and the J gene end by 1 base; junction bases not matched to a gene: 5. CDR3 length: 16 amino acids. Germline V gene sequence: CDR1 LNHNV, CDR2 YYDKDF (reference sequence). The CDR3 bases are TGTGCCACCAGCAGGGGTAGCGGGGGGCTCCAAGAGACCCAGTACTTC. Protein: CATSRGSGGLQETQYF.

As DNA, the CDR3 is TGCGCCAGCAGCCAAGCGGTGGCGGGAGGGCTCAACGAGCAGTACTTC. Its protein product is CASSQAVAGGLNEQYF. The chain employs TRBV4-1 and TRBJ2-7; 9 bases agree with TRBD2. The CDR3 has 16 residues. Germline values: CDR1 MGHRA, CDR2 YSYEKL. V shed 1 base, J shed 5 bases, and the junction held 9 bases outside the gene matches.

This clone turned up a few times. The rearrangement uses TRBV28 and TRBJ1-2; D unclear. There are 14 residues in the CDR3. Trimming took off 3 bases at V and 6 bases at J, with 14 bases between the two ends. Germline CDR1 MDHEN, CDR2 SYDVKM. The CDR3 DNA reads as TGTGCCAGCAGTTTGCCAGGCCCCACGGATGGCTACACCTTC. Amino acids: CASSLPGPTDGYTF.

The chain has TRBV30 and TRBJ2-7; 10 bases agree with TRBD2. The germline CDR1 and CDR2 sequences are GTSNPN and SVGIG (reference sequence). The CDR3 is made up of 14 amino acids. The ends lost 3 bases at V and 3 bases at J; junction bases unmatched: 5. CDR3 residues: CAWRTSGHFYEQYF. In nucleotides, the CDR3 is TGTGCCTGGAGGACTAGCGGGCACTTCTACGAGCAGTACTTC.

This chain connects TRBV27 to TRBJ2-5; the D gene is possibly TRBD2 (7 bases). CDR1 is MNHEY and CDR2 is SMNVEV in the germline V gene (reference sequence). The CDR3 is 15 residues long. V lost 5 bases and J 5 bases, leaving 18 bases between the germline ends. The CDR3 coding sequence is TGTGCCAGCAGTCAAGGGGGGGGAAGGATTGAGACCCAGTACTTC. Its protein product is CASSQGGGRIETQYF.

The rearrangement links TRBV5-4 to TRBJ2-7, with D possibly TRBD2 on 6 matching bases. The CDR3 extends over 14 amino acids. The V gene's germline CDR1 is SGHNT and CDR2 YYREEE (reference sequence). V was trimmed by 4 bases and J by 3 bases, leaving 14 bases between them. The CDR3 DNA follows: TGTGCCAGCAGCCCGCGGGACCGGAGCTACGAGCAGTACTTC. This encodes CASSPRDRSYEQYF.

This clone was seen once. CDR3 DNA sequence: TGTGCCAGCGGTTACAGGGGAGGCTCACCCCTCCACTTT. Its translation: CASGYRGGSPLHF. The chain uses TRBV27 and TRBJ1-6, with 7 bases matching TRBD1. J gave up 10 bases and V 8 bases, and 8 bases lay outside the gene matches. The germline CDR1 and CDR2 sequences are MNHEY and SMNVEV (reference sequence). This CDR3 is built from 13 residues.

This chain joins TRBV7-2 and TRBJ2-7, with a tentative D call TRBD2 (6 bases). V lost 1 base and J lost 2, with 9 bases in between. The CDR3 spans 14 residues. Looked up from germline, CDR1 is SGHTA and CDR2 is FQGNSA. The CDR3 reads CASSLVGGTYEQYF. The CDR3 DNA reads TGTGCCAGCAGCTTAGTGGGAGGAACCTACGAGCAGTACTTC.

The CDR3 region has the DNA TGCGCCAGCAGCCCAATCGGGGGGAGAAATGGCTACACCTTC. This gives the protein CASSPIGGRNGYTF. The chain employs TRBV5-1 and TRBJ1-2; D is perhaps TRBD1 (5 bases). Germline V lookup: CDR1 SGHRS, CDR2 YFSETQ. There are 14 residues in the CDR3. Trimming removed 4 bases from V and 6 bases from J, with 16 bases in between.

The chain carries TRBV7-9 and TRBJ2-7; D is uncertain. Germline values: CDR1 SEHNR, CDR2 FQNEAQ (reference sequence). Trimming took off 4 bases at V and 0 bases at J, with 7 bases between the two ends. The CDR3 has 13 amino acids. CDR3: CASSYESSYEQYF. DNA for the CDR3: TGTGCCAGCAGCTACGAGAGCTCCTACGAGCAGTACTTC. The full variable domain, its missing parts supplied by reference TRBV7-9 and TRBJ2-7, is DTGVSQNPRHKITKRGQNVTFRCDPISEHNRLYWYRQTLGQGPEFLTYFQNEAQLEKSRLLSDRFSAERPKGSFSTLEIQRTEQGDSAMYLCASSYESSYEQYFGPGTRLTVT.

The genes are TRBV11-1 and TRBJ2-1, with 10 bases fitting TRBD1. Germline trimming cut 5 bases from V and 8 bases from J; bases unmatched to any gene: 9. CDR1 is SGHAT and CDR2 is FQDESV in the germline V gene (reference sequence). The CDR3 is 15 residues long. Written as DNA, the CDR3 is TGTGCCAGCAGCCCCCGGGACAGGGGTTTTGATGAGCAGTTCTTC. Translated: CASSPRDRGFDEQFF. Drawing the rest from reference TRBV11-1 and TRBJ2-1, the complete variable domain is EAEVAQSPRYKITEKSQAVAFWCDPISGHATLYWYRQILGQGPELLVQFQDESVVDDSQLPKDRFSAERLKGVDSTLKIQPAELGDSAMYLCASSPRDRGFDEQFFGPGTRLTVL.

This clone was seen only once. The CDR3 DNA sequence: TGTGCCAGCAGCCTTCCAGGGGGCGCGAGGACTACTGAAGCTTTCTTT. Encoded protein: CASSLPGGARTTEAFF. This chain uses TRBV6-6 with TRBJ1-1; 8 bases align to TRBD1. The junction had 14 bases not matched to a gene; V was cut back by 6 bases and J by 5 bases. The CDR3 extends over 16 amino acids. Germline values: CDR1 MNHNY, CDR2 SVGAGI (reference sequence).

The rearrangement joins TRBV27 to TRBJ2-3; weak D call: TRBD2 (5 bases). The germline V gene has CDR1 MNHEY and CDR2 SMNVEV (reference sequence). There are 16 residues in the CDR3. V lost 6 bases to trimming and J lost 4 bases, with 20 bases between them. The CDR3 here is CASSSLAGVGPDTQYF. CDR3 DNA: TGTGCCAGCAGCTCCCTAGCCGGAGTGGGCCCAGATACGCAGTATTTT.

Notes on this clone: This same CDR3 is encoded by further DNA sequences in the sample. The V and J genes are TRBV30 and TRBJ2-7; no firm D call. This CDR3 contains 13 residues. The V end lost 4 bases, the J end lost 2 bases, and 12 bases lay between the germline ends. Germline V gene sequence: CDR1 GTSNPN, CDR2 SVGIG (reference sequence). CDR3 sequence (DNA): TGTGCCTGGAAGGTTGGGCCGGCCTACGAGCAGTACTTC. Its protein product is CAWKVGPAYEQYF.

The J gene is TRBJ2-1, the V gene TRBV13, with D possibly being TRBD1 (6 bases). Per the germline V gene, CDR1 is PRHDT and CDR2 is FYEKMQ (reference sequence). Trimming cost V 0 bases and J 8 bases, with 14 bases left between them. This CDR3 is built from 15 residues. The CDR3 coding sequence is TGTGCCAGCAGCTTAGGCCTGTGGGGGCAGGATGAGCAGTTCTTC. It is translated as CASSLGLWGQDEQFF. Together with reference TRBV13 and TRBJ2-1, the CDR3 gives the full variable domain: AAGVIQSPRHLIKEKRETATLKCYPIPRHDTVYWYQQGPGQDPQFLISFYEKMQSDKGSIPDRFSAQQFSDYHSELNMSSLELGDSALYFCASSLGLWGQDEQFFGPGTRLTVL.

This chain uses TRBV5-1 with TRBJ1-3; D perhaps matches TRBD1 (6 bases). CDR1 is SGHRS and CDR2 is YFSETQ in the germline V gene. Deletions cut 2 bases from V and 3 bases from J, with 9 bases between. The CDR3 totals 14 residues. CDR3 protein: CASSFGQSGNTIYF. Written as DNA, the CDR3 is TGCGCCAGCAGCTTCGGACAGAGTGGAAACACCATATATTTT.

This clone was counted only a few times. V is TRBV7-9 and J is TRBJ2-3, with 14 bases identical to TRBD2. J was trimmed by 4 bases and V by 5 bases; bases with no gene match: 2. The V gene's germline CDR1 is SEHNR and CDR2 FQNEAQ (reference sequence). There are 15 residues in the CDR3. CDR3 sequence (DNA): TGTGCCAGCAGCCGGGGACTAGCGGGAGCAGATACGCAGTATTTT. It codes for CASSRGLAGADTQYF.

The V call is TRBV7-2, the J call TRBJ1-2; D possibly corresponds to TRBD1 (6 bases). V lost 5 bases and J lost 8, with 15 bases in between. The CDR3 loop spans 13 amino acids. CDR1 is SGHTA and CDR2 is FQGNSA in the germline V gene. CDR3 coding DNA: TGTGCCAGCAGCCCAGACTGGACAGAAGGCTACACCTTC. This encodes CASSPDWTEGYTF.

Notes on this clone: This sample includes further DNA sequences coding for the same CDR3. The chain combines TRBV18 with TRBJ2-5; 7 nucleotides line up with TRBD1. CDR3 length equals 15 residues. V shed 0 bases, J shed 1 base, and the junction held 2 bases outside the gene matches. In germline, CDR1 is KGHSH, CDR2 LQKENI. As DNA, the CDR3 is TGTGCCAGCTCACCACCGGGACAGTTCCAAGAGACCCAGTACTTC. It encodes CASSPPGQFQETQYF.

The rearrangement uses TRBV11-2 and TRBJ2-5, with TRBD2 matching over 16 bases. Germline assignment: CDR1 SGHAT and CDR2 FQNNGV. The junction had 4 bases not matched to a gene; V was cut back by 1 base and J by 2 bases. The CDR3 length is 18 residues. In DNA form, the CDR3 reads TGTGCCAGCAGCTTAGGGGGACTAGCGGGGGGGAATCAAGAGACCCAGTACTTC. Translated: CASSLGGLAGGNQETQYF. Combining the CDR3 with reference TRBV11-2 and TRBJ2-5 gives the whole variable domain EAGVAQSPRYKIIEKRQSVAFWCNPISGHATLYWYQQILGQGPKLLIQFQNNGVVDDSQLPKDRFSAERLKGVDSTLKIQPAKLEDSAVYLCASSLGGLAGGNQETQYFGPGTRLLVL.

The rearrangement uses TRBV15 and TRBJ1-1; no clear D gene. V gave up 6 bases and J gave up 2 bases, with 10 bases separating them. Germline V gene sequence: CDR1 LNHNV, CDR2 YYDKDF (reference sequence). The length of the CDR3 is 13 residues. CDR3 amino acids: CATSHGSNTEAFF. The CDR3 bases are TGTGCCACCAGTCACGGTTCTAACACTGAAGCTTTCTTT. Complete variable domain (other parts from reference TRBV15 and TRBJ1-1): DAMVIQNPRYQVTQFGKPVTLSCSQTLNHNVMYWYQQKSSQAPKLLFHYYDKDFNNEADTPDNFQSRRPNTSFCFLDIRSPGLGDTAMYLCATSHGSNTEAFFGQGTRLTVV.

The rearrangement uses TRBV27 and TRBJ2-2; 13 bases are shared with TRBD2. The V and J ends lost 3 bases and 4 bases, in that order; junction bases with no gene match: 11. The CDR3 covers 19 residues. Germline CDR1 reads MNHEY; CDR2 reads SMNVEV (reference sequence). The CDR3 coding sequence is TGTGCCAGCAGTTTGCGGACTAGCGGGAGCGGGGGGGGCACCGGGGAGCTGTTTTTT. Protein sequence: CASSLRTSGSGGGTGELFF.

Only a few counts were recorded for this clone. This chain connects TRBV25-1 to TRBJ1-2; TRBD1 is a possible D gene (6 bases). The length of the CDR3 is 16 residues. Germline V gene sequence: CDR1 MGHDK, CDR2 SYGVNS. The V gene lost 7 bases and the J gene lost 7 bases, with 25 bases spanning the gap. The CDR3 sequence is CASTPSDSGFFCGYTF. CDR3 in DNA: TGTGCCAGCACCCCTTCGGACAGCGGTTTTTTCTGTGGCTACACCTTC.

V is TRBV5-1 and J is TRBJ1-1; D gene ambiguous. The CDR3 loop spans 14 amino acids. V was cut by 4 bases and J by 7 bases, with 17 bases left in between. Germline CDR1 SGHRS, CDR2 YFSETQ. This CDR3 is CASSATPGLVEAFF. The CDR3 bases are TGCGCCAGCAGCGCCACACCTGGGCTGGTTGAAGCTTTCTTT. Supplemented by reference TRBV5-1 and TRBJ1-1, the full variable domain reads KAGVTQTPRYLIKTRGQQVTLSCSPISGHRSVSWYQQTPGQGLQFLFEYFSETQRNKGNFPGRFSGRQFSNSRSEMNVSTLELGDSALYLCASSATPGLVEAFFGQGTRLTVV.

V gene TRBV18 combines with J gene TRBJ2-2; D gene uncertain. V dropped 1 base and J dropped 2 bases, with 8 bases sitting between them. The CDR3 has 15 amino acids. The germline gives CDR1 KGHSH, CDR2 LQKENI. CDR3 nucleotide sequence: TGTGCCAGCTCACCACGCCAGGCAAACACCGGGGAGCTGTTTTTT. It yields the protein CASSPRQANTGELFF.